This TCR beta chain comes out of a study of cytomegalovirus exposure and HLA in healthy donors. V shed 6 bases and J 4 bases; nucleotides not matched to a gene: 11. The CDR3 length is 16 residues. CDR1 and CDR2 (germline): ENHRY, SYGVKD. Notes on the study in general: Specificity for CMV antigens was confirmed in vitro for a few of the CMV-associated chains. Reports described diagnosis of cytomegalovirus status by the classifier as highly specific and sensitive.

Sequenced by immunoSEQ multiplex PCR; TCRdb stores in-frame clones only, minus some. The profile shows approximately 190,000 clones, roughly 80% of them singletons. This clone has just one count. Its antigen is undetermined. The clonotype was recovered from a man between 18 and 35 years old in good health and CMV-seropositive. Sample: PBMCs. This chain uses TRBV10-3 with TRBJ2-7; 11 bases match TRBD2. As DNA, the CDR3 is TGTGCCATCAGCGATGCTACTAGCGGGAGATGGTACGAGCAGTACTTC. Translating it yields CAISDATSGRWYEQYF.